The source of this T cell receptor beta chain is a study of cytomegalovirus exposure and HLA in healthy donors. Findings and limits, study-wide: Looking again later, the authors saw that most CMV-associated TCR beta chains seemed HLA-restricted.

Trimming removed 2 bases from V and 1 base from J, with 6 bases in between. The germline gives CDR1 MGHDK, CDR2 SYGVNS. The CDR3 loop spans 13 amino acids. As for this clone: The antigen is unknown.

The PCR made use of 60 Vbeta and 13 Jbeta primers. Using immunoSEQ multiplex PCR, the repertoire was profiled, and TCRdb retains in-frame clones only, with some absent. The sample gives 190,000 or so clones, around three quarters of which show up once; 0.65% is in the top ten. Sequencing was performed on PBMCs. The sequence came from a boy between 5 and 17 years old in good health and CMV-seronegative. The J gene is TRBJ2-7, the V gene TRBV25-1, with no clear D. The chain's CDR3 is CASSEVESYEQYF. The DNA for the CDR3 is TGTGCCAGCAGTGAAGTCGAGTCCTACGAGCAGTACTTC.